What follows are 17 T cell receptor beta chains derived from one specimen sequenced in a study of blood T cell repertoires in COVID-19. Assay: immunoSEQ multiplex PCR; the TCRdb copy retains only in-frame clones and omits some. The repertoire holds around 230,000 clones, 75% to 90% seen once, with over 3% in the top ten. Input material: PBMCs or T cells enriched from blood (not recorded which). These receptors came from a woman between 40 and 50 years old with acute COVID-19.

In its sample, this clone was seen a few times. The V gene is TRBV14, the J gene TRBJ1-1; 10 bases align to TRBD1. The CDR3 extends over 18 amino acids. Germline assignment: CDR1 SGHDN and CDR2 FVKESK. J lost 0 bases, V lost 0 bases, and 7 bases had no gene match. The CDR3 reads CASSQEGQGPFMNTEAFF. CDR3 DNA sequence: TGTGCCAGCAGCCAAGAGGGACAGGGGCCGTTCATGAACACTGAAGCTTTCTTT.

The chain uses TRBV7-6 and TRBJ1-1; tentative D call: TRBD1 (5 bases). Germline loops: CDR1 SGHVS, CDR2 FNYEAQ. V lost 6 bases, J lost 6 bases, and 11 bases lay in between. The CDR3 runs to 12 residues. The chain's CDR3 is CASRSGGSEAFF. The CDR3 region has the DNA TGTGCCAGCAGGTCTGGGGGGTCTGAAGCTTTCTTT. The variable domain in full, completed from reference TRBV7-6 and TRBJ1-1, reads GAGVSQSPRYKVTKRGQDVALRCDPISGHVSLYWYRQALGQGPEFLTYFNYEAQQDKSGLPNDRFSAERPEGSISTLTIQRTEQRDSAMYRCASRSGGSEAFFGQGTRLTVV.

V gene TRBV9 combines with J gene TRBJ2-3; tentative D call: TRBD1 (6 bases). Trimming removed 3 bases from V and 4 bases from J, with 6 bases in between. In germline, CDR1 is SGDLS, CDR2 YYNGEE. There are 12 residues in the CDR3. CDR3 protein: CASSEGADTQYF. CDR3 nucleotide sequence: TGTGCCAGCAGCGAGGGGGCAGATACGCAGTATTTT.

The gene calls are TRBV27 and TRBJ1-2; maybe TRBD1 (5 bases). Germline V lookup: CDR1 MNHEY, CDR2 SMNVEV (reference sequence). V lost 7 bases and J lost 5, with 23 bases in between. The CDR3 covers 16 residues. CDR3 amino acids: CASKIGGGNVWYGYTF. As DNA, the CDR3 is TGTGCCAGCAAAATCGGGGGGGGGAACGTTTGGTATGGCTACACCTTC.

The count of this clone is one. V is TRBV10-1 and J is TRBJ2-5; D unresolved. The CDR3 spans 13 residues. Germline V gives CDR1 WNHNN, CDR2 SYGVQD (reference sequence). Trimming pared 3 bases from V and 3 bases from J, leaving 8 bases between. The CDR3 DNA sequence: TGCGCCAGCAGTGAACGCGGTGAAGAGACCCAGTACTTC. Its protein product is CASSERGEETQYF.

The gene calls are TRBV19 and TRBJ1-2; 9 bases match TRBD1. The CDR3 consists of 13 residues. CDR1 LNHDA and CDR2 SQIVND come from the germline V gene (reference sequence). The ends lost 6 bases at V and 3 bases at J; junction bases unmatched: 2. CDR3 amino acids: CASSGDRDYGYTF. For the CDR3, the DNA is TGTGCCAGTAGCGGGGACAGGGACTATGGCTACACCTTC.

The rearrangement uses TRBV27 and TRBJ1-2; TRBD1 aligns across 7 bases. The trim removed 3 bases at V and 8 bases at J, leaving 9 bases unmatched. The V gene's germline CDR1 is MNHEY and CDR2 SMNVEV (reference sequence). The CDR3 runs to 14 residues. DNA of the CDR3: TGTGCCAGCAGTTTTGTGGAGGGGGCGCGGGGCTACACCTTC. Its protein is CASSFVEGARGYTF.

The rearrangement links TRBV4-3 to TRBJ2-5, with 9 bases matching TRBD2. Germline CDR1 LGHNA, CDR2 YSLEER. V was pared by 2 bases and J by 10 bases, with 14 bases of the junction left unmatched. CDR3 length equals 16 residues. CDR3 sequence reads: CASSQTSGGPGRHQYF. Written as DNA, the CDR3 is TGCGCCAGCAGCCAAACCAGCGGGGGGCCCGGTAGGCACCAGTACTTC.

Notes on this clone: Other DNA sequences in this sample translate to the same CDR3. J is TRBJ1-6 and V is TRBV11-2, with TRBD1 matching 7 bases. The length of the CDR3 is 14 residues. After removal of 4 bases from V and 6 bases from J, the junction contained 3 bases not matched to a gene. CDR1 SGHAT and CDR2 FQNNGV come from the germline V gene. CDR3 in DNA: TGTGCCAGCAGCTCGCACAGGGGTAATTCACCCCTCCACTTT. Its translation is CASSSHRGNSPLHF.

This rearrangement joins TRBV4-3 to TRBJ1-1; tentatively, D is TRBD1 (5 bases). Germline V gene sequence: CDR1 LGHNA, CDR2 YSLEER. The CDR3 covers 15 residues. Trimming stripped 2 bases from V and 2 bases from J, with 12 bases between. CDR3 region: CASSQNRFGNTEAFF. The CDR3 coding sequence is TGCGCCAGCAGCCAAAACAGGTTCGGCAACACTGAAGCTTTCTTT.

The chain has TRBV7-3 and TRBJ2-1; 9 bases are shared with TRBD1. Trimming took 1 base from V and 7 from J; bases not matched to a gene: 5. The CDR3 is made up of 15 amino acids. Germline CDR1 reads SGHTA; CDR2 reads FQGTGA. The CDR3 DNA reads TGTGCCAGCAGCTTAAGTGGGACAGGGCGTAATGAGCAGTTCTTC. Translating it yields CASSLSGTGRNEQFF.

The chain uses TRBV7-2 and TRBJ1-2; D gene unclear. The CDR3 has 14 amino acids. The V and J ends lost 1 base and 4 bases respectively, with 10 bases between them. Germline CDR1 and CDR2: SGHTA and FQGNSA. The CDR3 DNA reads as TGTGCCAGCAGCTTAGGAGGGATTTCCTATGGCTACACCTTC. Protein sequence: CASSLGGISYGYTF.

The chain uses TRBV4-1 and TRBJ1-1; a possible D gene is TRBD1 (6 bases). The CDR3 contains 12 residues. The V and J ends lost 0 bases and 11 bases respectively, with 10 bases between them. Germline CDR1 and CDR2: MGHRA and YSYEKL. The CDR3 here is CASSQENRAAFF. CDR3 in DNA: TGCGCCAGCAGCCAAGAGAACAGGGCGGCTTTCTTT.

V is TRBV2 and J is TRBJ1-1; 8 bases fit TRBD1. V gave up 11 bases and J gave up 6 bases; unmatched junction bases: 5. CDR3 length equals 11 residues. The germline V gene has CDR1 SNHLY and CDR2 FYNNEI. This CDR3 is CARDRGPEAFF. CDR3 nucleotide sequence: TGTGCCCGCGACAGGGGCCCTGAAGCTTTCTTT.

The chain employs TRBV28 and TRBJ1-1, with D perhaps TRBD1 (6 bases). Trimming left V 3 bases short and J 3 bases short, with 11 bases between. The CDR3 loop spans 14 amino acids. Germline values: CDR1 MDHEN, CDR2 SYDVKM. The CDR3 reads CASSLRTEYTEAFF. The CDR3 coding sequence is TGTGCCAGCAGTTTGAGGACAGAGTACACTGAAGCTTTCTTT.

The chain is built from TRBV11-3 and TRBJ2-1; 10 nucleotides agree with TRBD2. The germline gives CDR1 SGHNT, CDR2 YENEEA. The V gene end was trimmed by 1 base and the J gene end by 4 bases; junction bases not matched to a gene: 4. The CDR3 extends over 16 amino acids. CDR3 amino acids: CASSLVGTSAYNEQFF. In nucleotides, the CDR3 is TGTGCCAGCAGCTTAGTTGGGACTAGCGCATACAATGAGCAGTTCTTC.

The CDR3 DNA follows: TGTGCCAGCTCACCGACGGGGGGCAGAACCGGGGAGCTGTTTTTT. Amino acid sequence: CASSPTGGRTGELFF. The rearrangement uses TRBV18 and TRBJ2-2, with D perhaps matching TRBD2 (7 bases). The CDR3 spans 15 residues. Germline values: CDR1 KGHSH, CDR2 LQKENI. V gave up 3 bases and J gave up 5 bases, with 13 bases separating them.